A selection of T cell receptor beta chains follows, all from one sample in a study of T-cell reconstitution after alpha-beta-depleted transplantation in children. TCRdb itself ran the PCR reads through MiXCR, one entry per CDR3 protein. In the table there are a few hundred thousand distinct CDR3 sequences, 10% to 15% of which are singletons. The sequencing here drew on PBMCs, mostly from graft donor cells, taken 360 days after TCRalphabeta/CD19-depleted stem cell transplant. These TCRs come from a male patient between 5 and 17 years old who had a stem cell transplant for acute myeloid leukemia, so the T cells may come from the graft donor. The CDR3 runs from the conserved cysteine through the conserved F or W. The D gene is left open where the match is weak. The size of a clone is reported for some rows only, either as once, few or many, or as a class for expanded clones.

V gene	clone size	J gene	D gene	CDR3 DNA	CDR3 protein
TRBV29-1	.	TRBJ2-7	.	TGCAGCGTTGCTGACTTATACGAGCAGTACTTC	CSVADLYEQYF
TRBV7-2	.	TRBJ2-3	.	TGTGCCAGCAGCTTGGACACAGCGCTGACTGCGCAGTATTTT	CASSLDTALTAQYF
TRBV28	few	TRBJ2-5	TRBD2	TGTGCCAGCAGCCACTACCCCGGACTAGCGGGAGGGTCAGAGACCCAGTACTTC	CASSHYPGLAGGSETQYF
TRBV10-3	.	TRBJ2-1	TRBD1	TGTGCCACGGCCCTGGACAGGGGGCATGGGGATGAGCAGTTCTTC	CATALDRGHGDEQFF
TRBV6-2/TRBV6-3	.	TRBJ2-2	.	TGTGCCAGCAGTTCCGTCGACTCGTTTCTCGGCGGGGAGCTGTTTTTT	CASSSVDSFLGGELFF
TRBV7-2	few	TRBJ2-7	.	TGTGCCAGCAGCTTCCGGGACAATCTATACGAGCAGTACTTC	CASSFRDNLYEQYF
TRBV5-6	.	TRBJ2-2	.	TGTGCCAGCAGCCCGACCGGACAGATTTTCGGGGAGCTGTTTTTT	CASSPTGQIFGELFF
TRBV29-1	many	TRBJ2-7	.	TGCAGCGTGGGGGACGGGGAGCAGTACTTC	CSVGDGEQYF
TRBV7-2	few	TRBJ2-7	.	TGTGCCAGCAGCTCCCTCAGGGTTATCCACGAGCAGTACTTC	CASSSLRVIHEQYF
TRBV6-2/TRBV6-3	.	TRBJ2-3	TRBD2	TGTGCCAGCTTTAGCGGGAGAAGCACAGATACGCAGTATTTT	CASFSGRSTDTQYF
TRBV11-2	few	TRBJ2-1	.	TGTGCCAGCAGCCCCCGGGACCTAGGGCGGGGTCTAAGCTCCTACAATGAGCAGTTCTTC	CASSPRDLGRGLSSYNEQFF
TRBV7-2	.	TRBJ2-7	.	TGTGCCAGCAGCTTAGCGCCGGGAGTACGCGAGCAGTACTTC	CASSLAPGVREQYF
TRBV12-3/TRBV12-4	few	TRBJ2-3	.	TGTGCCAGCAGTTTACTAGGGGGGTTTTTCACAGATACGCAGTATTTT	CASSLLGGFFTDTQYF
TRBV28	.	TRBJ1-1	.	TGTGCCAGCAGTTACCCCACTAGGAACACTGAAGCTTTCTTT	CASSYPTRNTEAFF
TRBV7-9	.	TRBJ2-7	TRBD2	TGTGCCAGCAGCTTCTCCACTAGCGCAGGTCTCTACGAGCAGTACTTC	CASSFSTSAGLYEQYF
TRBV11-2	few	TRBJ2-1	TRBD2	TGTGCCAGCAGCTCCGGACTAGCGGGAGGATCTTACCGGAGGGCCTACAATGAGCAGTTCTTC	CASSSGLAGGSYRRAYNEQFF
TRBV3-1	.	TRBJ1-3	.	TGTGCCAGCAGCCAAGATTCCGGAGACACCATATATTTT	CASSQDSGDTIYF
TRBV10-3	many	TRBJ2-3	TRBD2	TGTGCCATCAGTGAGTCAAGCGGGAGAGTTGCAGATACGCAGTATTTT	CAISESSGRVADTQYF
TRBV9	few	TRBJ2-1	TRBD1	TGCGCCAGCAGCGCAGGGGGTGGTGAGCAGTTCTTC	CASSAGGGEQFF
TRBV7-3	.	TRBJ2-2	TRBD1	TGTGCCAGCAGTCATCCGACAGGGGCAGGGGTCGGGAACACCGGGGAGCTGTTTTTT	CASSHPTGAGVGNTGELFF
TRBV20-1	.	TRBJ2-7	.	TGCAGTGCAGAGGGGGTGGCCGAGCAGTACTTC	CSAEGVAEQYF
TRBV4-3	few	TRBJ2-7	.	TGCGCCAGCAGCCAACGTGGAGGAGGGGGACACGAGCAGTACTTC	CASSQRGGGGHEQYF
TRBV25-1	few	TRBJ2-1	TRBD2	TGTGCCAGCAGTGAATCATATGGGCTAGCGGGAGGTGGTATGTACAATGAGCAGTTCTTC	CASSESYGLAGGGMYNEQFF
TRBV12-3/TRBV12-4	.	TRBJ2-1	.	TGTGCCAGCAGTTTAATCAGGTTAAATGAGCAGTTCTTC	CASSLIRLNEQFF
TRBV3-1	many	TRBJ1-2	.	TGTGCCAGCAGCCAAGGGACCCCCCCGGGGGGCTATGGCTACACCTTC	CASSQGTPPGGYGYTF
TRBV29-1	few	TRBJ2-1	TRBD2	TGCAGCGTTGTGGGGACCCTAGCGGGGGCATCCTACAATGAGCAGTTCTTC	CSVVGTLAGASYNEQFF
TRBV19	few	TRBJ2-4	TRBD2	TGTGCCAGTAGTATAGGGCCCAGCGGGATGCACATTCAGTACTTC	CASSIGPSGMHIQYF
TRBV13	.	TRBJ2-2	TRBD2	TGTGCCAGCACCGGGAGGGTCCAGACCTACACCGGGGGGCTGTTTTTT	CASTGRVQTYTGGLFF
TRBV20-1	.	TRBJ2-1	.	TGCAGTGCTAGATCGCAGGACTTGTCGACTAGATACAATGAGCAGTTCTTC	CSARSQDLSTRYNEQFF
TRBV27	.	TRBJ2-2	.	TGTGCCAGCAGTTTCATGACTCCGAACACCGGGGAGCTGTTTTTT	CASSFMTPNTGELFF
TRBV7-6	many	TRBJ2-3	.	TGTGCCAGCAGCTTAGCTATGGACCGCCGAAGCACAGATACGCAGTATTTT	CASSLAMDRRSTDTQYF
TRBV21-1	few	TRBJ2-7	.	TGTGCCAGCAACAAGTCCCAGTACTTC	CASNKSQYF
TRBV2	.	TRBJ1-2	.	TGTGCCAGCAGTGGGACTACGACCGTCTATGGCTACACCTTC	CASSGTTTVYGYTF
TRBV7-8	many	TRBJ1-1	TRBD1	TGTGCCAGCAGCTCTGTTAGGGACAGGGGGCTTAAAACGAACACTGAAGCTTTCTTT	CASSSVRDRGLKTNTEAFF
TRBV4-3	.	TRBJ2-1	TRBD2	TGCGCCAGCAGCCAAGGGGGGACTAGCGGGAGAAATGAGCAGTTCTTC	CASSQGGTSGRNEQFF
TRBV4-3	.	TRBJ2-7	TRBD1	TGCGCCAGCAGCCAAGATTCGGCAGGGGGTAGGGAGCAGTACTTC	CASSQDSAGGREQYF
TRBV3-1	.	TRBJ1-5	TRBD1	TGTGCCAGCAGCCAGGAAAGACAGGGGAACCAGCCCCAGCATTTT	CASSQERQGNQPQHF
TRBV4-1	few	TRBJ1-6	.	TGCGCCAGCAGCCCTGGGGGGGTCCTAAGCTCACCCCTCCACTTT	CASSPGGVLSSPLHF
TRBV20-1	few	TRBJ2-2	.	TGCAGTGCTAGAGTCGTGGGGCGTCTGGCCGGGGAGCTGTTTTTT	CSARVVGRLAGELFF
TRBV6-5	.	TRBJ2-5	.	TGTGCCAGCAGTTACTCGATCCCGCCTACGGACAAGAGGACCCAGTACTTC	CASSYSIPPTDKRTQYF
TRBV18	many	TRBJ2-7	TRBD1	TGTGCCAGCTCACTAAGGACAGGGATGGACGAGCAGTACTTC	CASSLRTGMDEQYF
TRBV12-3/TRBV12-4	many	TRBJ1-1	.	TGTGCCAGCAGTGCGTCCCTCGTAGGGCTGAACACTGAAGCTTTCTTT	CASSASLVGLNTEAFF
TRBV7-2	.	TRBJ2-5	TRBD1	TGTGCCAGCAGCTTCAGAGGGACAGGGAGGAGAGAGACCCAGTACTTC	CASSFRGTGRRETQYF
TRBV30	.	TRBJ2-4	.	TGTGCCTGGAGTAACAGGGTTAGAGGGGGAGCCAAAAACATTCAGTACTTC	CAWSNRVRGGAKNIQYF
TRBV5-1	few	TRBJ2-1	TRBD1	TGCGCCAGCAGCTGGAGACCGGGACAGGGGGCTGGTGAGCAGTTCTTC	CASSWRPGQGAGEQFF
TRBV14	.	TRBJ2-1	TRBD2	TGTGCCAGCAGCCCTTACGGTGGGAGGGCTGCCTACAATGAGCAGTTCTTC	CASSPYGGRAAYNEQFF
TRBV20-1	few	TRBJ2-7	TRBD2	TGCAGTGCTAGATGGCGGGAGGGCTCCTACGAGCAGTACTTC	CSARWREGSYEQYF
TRBV29-1	many	TRBJ2-3	TRBD2	TGCAGCGTTCATCGGGGGGGGTGGACAGATACGCAGTATTTT	CSVHRGGWTDTQYF
TRBV15	.	TRBJ2-5	.	TGTGCCACCAGCGGGCGAGAGGGAGAGACCCAGTACTTC	CATSGREGETQYF
TRBV27	.	TRBJ2-6	TRBD1	TGTGCCAGCAGTTCCCACAGGGGGCTAAATGGGGCCAACGTCCTGACTTTC	CASSSHRGLNGANVLTF
TRBV15	few	TRBJ2-1	.	TGTGCCACCAGCAGAGATTGGGCTAGTAACAATGAGCAGTTCTTC	CATSRDWASNNEQFF
TRBV20-1	few	TRBJ2-3	TRBD2	TGCAGTGCTAGAGGGGGGACTAGCGGGAGGACTGGCACAGATACGCAGTATTTT	CSARGGTSGRTGTDTQYF